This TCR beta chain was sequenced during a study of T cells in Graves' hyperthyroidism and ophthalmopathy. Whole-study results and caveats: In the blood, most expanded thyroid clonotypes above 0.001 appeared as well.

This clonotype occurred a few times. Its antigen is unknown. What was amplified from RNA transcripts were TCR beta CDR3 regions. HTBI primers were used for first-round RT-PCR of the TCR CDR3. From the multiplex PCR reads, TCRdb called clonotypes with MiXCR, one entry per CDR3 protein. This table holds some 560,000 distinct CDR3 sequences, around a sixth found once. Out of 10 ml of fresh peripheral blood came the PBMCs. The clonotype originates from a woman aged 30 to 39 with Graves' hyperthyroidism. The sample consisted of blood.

The CDR3 loop reads CASSWAAANTEAFF. CDR3 DNA: TGTGCCAGCAGCTGGGCCGCAGCTAACACTGAAGCTTTCTTT. The chain uses TRBV7-9 and TRBJ1-1; no clear D. V was pared by 4 bases and J by 2 bases, with 11 bases between. This CDR3 spans 14 amino acids. In germline, CDR1 is SEHNR, CDR2 FQNEAQ (reference sequence).